What follows describes a single T cell receptor beta chain. In the original processing: Estimated nucleated cell counts came from reference gene primer amplification. Repertoires were generated with immunoSEQ multiplex PCR, while TCRdb's copy carries only in-frame clones and drops some. Clonal size and the V and J genes are those of that table, whereas D and trimming came from the DNA. The table shows about 150,000 clones, with approximately 86% occurring only once. These data are taken from a study of blood T cell repertoires in COVID-19. Background on the study: The United States, Italy and Spain supplied acute and convalescent COVID-19 samples. PBMCs, B-cell-depleted T cells, or T cells provided the cDNA or gDNA that made up the material.

The V and J ends lost 2 bases and 1 base respectively, with 8 bases between them. Germline assignment: CDR1 SGHRS and CDR2 YFSETQ. This CDR3 spans 14 amino acids. This sequence originates from a woman aged 70-85 years with acute or convalescent COVID-19. The V call is TRBV5-1, the J call TRBJ2-3, with D uncertain. Sequencing used peripheral blood. The CDR3 DNA sequence: TGCGCCAGCAGCTTATCACGGGGCACAGATACGCAGTATTTT. Protein sequence: CASSLSRGTDTQYF.